The rows below give T cell receptor beta chains drawn from one sample of a study of T cell changes during pregnancy in multiple sclerosis. The method was immunoSEQ multiplex PCR; TCRdb's version includes in-frame clones alone and lacks a portion of them. The profile covers about 85,000 clones, with approximately 90% appearing a single time and 2.5% taken by the ten largest. This sample comprised peripheral blood, obtained in the first trimester of pregnancy. Receptor source: a female donor with multiple sclerosis, enrolled in a pregnancy study. Each CDR3 is given with its conserved first and last residue. D genes are given only for firm matches. Not every row has a clone size; where given, it reads once, few, many or a size class.

clone size,V gene,D gene,J gene,CDR3 DNA,CDR3 protein
-,TRBV11-3,-,TRBJ2-7,TGTGCCAGCAGTCCCCCGCCGGGGACCTACGAGCAGTACTTC,CASSPPPGTYEQYF
-,TRBV19,TRBD1,TRBJ1-5,TGTGCCAGTAGTGAGGACAGGGTGGCGCAGCCCCAGCATTTT,CASSEDRVAQPQHF
-,TRBV27,-,TRBJ1-5,TGTGCCAGCAGCCGCGGGCCGGAGGGCAATCAGCCCCAGCATTTT,CASSRGPEGNQPQHF
-,TRBV15,TRBD1,TRBJ1-2,TGTGCCACCAGCAGCCAAAGGACAGGGGGCTACACCTTC,CATSSQRTGGYTF
-,TRBV10-2,-,TRBJ2-1,TGCGCCAGCAACACCCACTTGGGGCCCTCCTCCTACAATGAGCAGTTCTTC,CASNTHLGPSSYNEQFF
-,TRBV5-4,-,TRBJ2-5,TGTGCCAGCAGCTTGGAGGAGGGGTCCATGACCCAGTACTTC,CASSLEEGSMTQYF
once,TRBV4-3,-,TRBJ1-1,TGCGCCAGCAGCCAAGTTCGGGGTTACACTGAAGCTTTCTTT,CASSQVRGYTEAFF
-,TRBV7-9,TRBD2,TRBJ2-5,TGTGCCAGCAGCCCCAGGGCTAGCGGCACCACACGACAAGAGACCCAGTACTTC,CASSPRASGTTRQETQYF
-,TRBV10-1,TRBD1,TRBJ2-2,TGCGCCAGCATGGTACCGGGACAGTGGACGAACACCGGGGAGCTGTTTTTT,CASMVPGQWTNTGELFF
-,TRBV4-1,TRBD2,TRBJ2-7,TGCGCCAGCAGCCTGCGGACTAGCGGACCCTACGAGCAGTACTTC,CASSLRTSGPYEQYF
-,TRBV4-1,TRBD1,TRBJ2-2,TGCGCCAGCAGCCAAGGGGGACAGGGGAACACCGGGGAGCTGTTTTTT,CASSQGGQGNTGELFF
-,TRBV18,-,TRBJ2-7,TGTGCCAGCTCACCAGGGAGCTCCTACGAGCAGTACTTC,CASSPGSSYEQYF
-,TRBV5-1,TRBD1,TRBJ2-2,TGCGCCAGCAGGCCCTTCTACAGGGGTCGGGACACCGGGGAGCTGTTTTTT,CASRPFYRGRDTGELFF
-,TRBV19,-,TRBJ2-2,TGTGCCAGTAGTATAGGGGCCCGAACGAACACCGGGGAGCTGTTTTTT,CASSIGARTNTGELFF
-,TRBV7-9,TRBD2,TRBJ2-7,TGTGCCAGCAGCGGGCCGGGACTAGCGGGAGCCGAGCAGTACTTC,CASSGPGLAGAEQYF
-,TRBV6-5,-,TRBJ1-4,TGTGCCAGCAGCTACCGAGTTTCGGAAAAACTGTTTTTT,CASSYRVSEKLFF
once,TRBV6-5,-,TRBJ2-2,TGTGCCAGCAGTTACTCGAGGACTAGGGGGACCGGGGAGCTGTTTTTT,CASSYSRTRGTGELFF
-,TRBV28,TRBD1,TRBJ2-5,TGTGCCAGCAGGACAGGGTTGGAGACCCAGTACTTC,CASRTGLETQYF
-,TRBV6-6,-,TRBJ1-4,TGTGCCAGCAGTTACATCGCGGATGAAAAACTGTTTTTT,CASSYIADEKLFF
-,TRBV6-1,-,TRBJ1-3,TGTGCCAGCAGTGAAGCTCTGGGCGGAAACACCATATATTTT,CASSEALGGNTIYF
-,TRBV6-4,TRBD1,TRBJ1-6,TGTGCCAGCAGTGACTCGACCACAGGGGGTTCACCCCTCCACTTT,CASSDSTTGGSPLHF
-,TRBV19,TRBD2,TRBJ2-2,TGTGCCAGTATCCAAAGGGGGGGACTAGCACCGTTTTTT,CASIQRGGLAPFF
-,TRBV21-1,-,TRBJ1-5,TGTGCCAGCAGTTCCATCCCGGGGAATAGCAATCAGCCCCAGCATTTT,CASSSIPGNSNQPQHF
-,TRBV5-1,-,TRBJ2-5,TGCGCCAGCAGGGGGGCCCAAGAATTCAAAGAGACCCAGTACTTC,CASRGAQEFKETQYF
-,TRBV6-1,TRBD1,TRBJ1-3,TGTGCCAGCACCACAGGGGGCTCTGGAAACACCATATATTTT,CASTTGGSGNTIYF
once,TRBV11-3,-,TRBJ1-6,TGTGCCAGCAGCTCAGGGGTAAACTCACCCCTCCACTTT,CASSSGVNSPLHF
-,TRBV28,-,TRBJ2-2,TGTGCCAGCACGGTCAAGAGGTTTACCGGGGAGCTGTTTTTT,CASTVKRFTGELFF
-,TRBV6-5,TRBD1,TRBJ1-1,TGTGCCAGCAGTTACCGGACAGGGGTCAGGTCTGAAGCTTTCTTT,CASSYRTGVRSEAFF
-,TRBV5-4,-,TRBJ2-5,TGTGCCAGCAGCCAGGGGGCGCGGGGGCTGGAGACCCAGTACTTC,CASSQGARGLETQYF
-,TRBV7-9,-,TRBJ2-2,TGTGCCAGCAGCTTGACACTAGGGAACACCGGGGAGCTGTTTTTT,CASSLTLGNTGELFF
-,TRBV18,-,TRBJ2-7,TGTGCCAGCTCACAAGGGGACTACGAGCAGTACTTC,CASSQGDYEQYF
-,TRBV7-2,-,TRBJ1-6,TGTGCCAGCAGCCCGTGGGAGGGCTCTAATTCACCCCTCCACTTT,CASSPWEGSNSPLHF
-,TRBV7-9,TRBD2,TRBJ2-7,TGTGCCAGCAGCTTACAGGGAGTAACGGCGGGAGGGAATCCCTACGAGCAGTACTTC,CASSLQGVTAGGNPYEQYF
-,TRBV15,-,TRBJ1-2,TGTGCCACCAGCAGCACGACAGTGAAACTGACCAACTATGGCTACACCTTC,CATSSTTVKLTNYGYTF
-,TRBV2,-,TRBJ1-3,TGTGCCAGCAGTGGTGGACGGGACTCTGGAAACACCATATATTTT,CASSGGRDSGNTIYF
-,TRBV6-1,TRBD1,TRBJ1-4,TGTGCCAGCAGTGAGACCGGGACAGGTTCCGAAAAACTGTTTTTT,CASSETGTGSEKLFF
-,TRBV25-1,-,TRBJ1-2,TGTGCCAGCAGCCCCCCGGGACAAAACTATGGCTACACCTTC,CASSPPGQNYGYTF
-,TRBV5-4,TRBD2,TRBJ2-1,TGTGCCAGCAGCTCAGGGACTAGCGGCAATGAGCAGTTCTTC,CASSSGTSGNEQFF
-,TRBV29-1,TRBD1,TRBJ2-1,TGCAGCGTTGAAGGACAGGGGTTGAATGAGCAGTTCTTC,CSVEGQGLNEQFF
-,TRBV5-6,-,TRBJ1-4,TGTGCCAGCAGCTTGGCGGGAGGACCCTCAAAACTGTTTTTT,CASSLAGGPSKLFF
-,TRBV5-1,TRBD1,TRBJ1-3,TGCGCCAGCAGCTTGGGACAGGGAGGAAGCACCATATATTTT,CASSLGQGGSTIYF
-,TRBV10-3,TRBD1,TRBJ2-7,TGTGCCATCGGGGACAGGTCTGAGGGGCAGTACTTC,CAIGDRSEGQYF
-,TRBV27,TRBD1,TRBJ2-1,TGTGCCAGCAGTTTTAGGGACAGTAATTCCGGTTTGAATGAGCAGTTCTTC,CASSFRDSNSGLNEQFF
-,TRBV30,-,TRBJ1-1,TGTGCCTGGAGGCGGAAGGCTGAAGCTTTCTTT,CAWRRKAEAFF
-,TRBV27,-,TRBJ2-7,TGTGCCAGCAGTCGGGATGGGTCGTACGAGCAGTACTTC,CASSRDGSYEQYF
-,TRBV10-3,-,TRBJ1-2,TGTGCCATCAGTGAGTCGCCCGATCTTCAGGGATTCGGGAACTATGGCTACACCTTC,CAISESPDLQGFGNYGYTF
few,TRBV2,TRBD1,TRBJ1-6,TGTGCCAAATCTCCACAGGGGTCGAATTCACCCCTCCACTTT,CAKSPQGSNSPLHF
-,TRBV4-1,TRBD1,TRBJ2-7,TGCGCCAGCAGCCAGGAGTGGGGACAGGGGATCTACGAGCAGTACTTC,CASSQEWGQGIYEQYF
-,TRBV5-4,-,TRBJ2-1,TGTGCCAGCAGAGGGGCGCGCCACAATGAGCAGTTCTTC,CASRGARHNEQFF
few,TRBV2,-,TRBJ1-6,TGTGCCACCCAGCGAGGGTCACCCCTCCACTTT,CATQRGSPLHF
-,TRBV9,TRBD1,TRBJ1-5,TGTGCCAGCAGCGTAGGGACAGGGGCTAATCAGCCCCAGCATTTT,CASSVGTGANQPQHF
-,TRBV5-5,-,TRBJ1-3,TGTGCCAGCAGCTTGGCCGGGACTGGAAACACCATATATTTT,CASSLAGTGNTIYF
-,TRBV10-3,-,TRBJ2-7,TGTGCCGCTGGGACTTCCTACGAGCAGTACTTC,CAAGTSYEQYF